This TCR beta chain was recorded in a study of T cells after yellow fever vaccination. Study-wide results and limits: A secondary response was less intense yet reached its peak sooner, at day 5 versus 15. Researchers cautioned that FACS-sorted repertoires could harbor abundant clonotypes contaminating from the bulk population.

The germline V gene encodes CDR1 SGHTA and CDR2 FQGNSA. The CDR3 sequence is 15 residues long. V was pared by 4 bases and J by 0 bases, with 1 base of the junction left unmatched. The TCR cDNA carried a universal primer site and UMIs from 5'RACE template switching. TCRdb ran MiXCR on the 5' RACE reads and lists one entry per CDR3 protein. The sample yields about 240,000 distinct CDR3 sequences, more than 3.5% seen once. This clonotype appeared many times. Antigen specificity is unknown. The sample in question was PBMCs, obtained 15 days after the yellow fever booster vaccination. The rearrangement uses TRBV7-2 and TRBJ2-7; 12 bases fit TRBD2. This TCR was recovered from a man in his late teens or twenties who received the YFV17D yellow fever vaccine. CDR3 amino acids: CASSSLAGGSYEQYF. CDR3 DNA: TGTGCCAGCAGCTCACTAGCGGGGGGCTCCTACGAGCAGTACTTC.